A selection of T cell receptor beta chains follows, all from one sample in a study of cytomegalovirus exposure and HLA in healthy donors. Generated by immunoSEQ multiplex PCR, the TCRdb table keeps only in-frame clones and is missing some. The sample shows around 59,000 clones, under 90% of them seen only once. The sequenced sample was PBMCs. Every receptor here comes from a woman aged 40 to 49 in good health and CMV-seronegative. CDR3s include the opening cysteine and the closing phenylalanine or tryptophan. A D gene is named only where the DNA matches it firmly. Where a row states a size, it is once, few, many or the class of an expanded clone; other rows omit it.

V	size	J	D	DNA	CDR3
TRBV7-6	NA	TRBJ1-2	NA	TGTGCCAGCAGCCTGGGGGGGGCGGTTGGCTACACCTTC	CASSLGGAVGYTF
TRBV9	NA	TRBJ2-7	TRBD2	TGTGCCAGCAGCGTAGCGGGACTAGCGGGAGACGAGCAGTACTTC	CASSVAGLAGDEQYF
TRBV29-1	NA	TRBJ2-1	NA	TGCAGCGTTGGAGTGCTCTACAATGAGCAGTTCTTC	CSVGVLYNEQFF
TRBV27	NA	TRBJ1-1	NA	TGTGCCAGCAGTTTAGTAGCAAACACTGAAGCTTTCTTT	CASSLVANTEAFF
TRBV6-6	NA	TRBJ2-7	TRBD1	TGTGCCAGCAGTTACCCCGGACAGGGCGCAGGCTACGAGCAGTACTTC	CASSYPGQGAGYEQYF
TRBV6-5	NA	TRBJ2-7	NA	TGTGCCAGCAGTTACTCGTTGCGGGACGAGCAGTACTTC	CASSYSLRDEQYF
TRBV30	once	TRBJ1-4	NA	TGTGCCTGGAGCAGATCACAGCAGGGGTATGAAAAACTGTTTTTT	CAWSRSQQGYEKLFF
TRBV18	NA	TRBJ2-5	NA	TGTGCCAGCTCACCCAGATGGACAGTGGCGGGAGAGACCCAGTACTTC	CASSPRWTVAGETQYF
TRBV6-1	NA	TRBJ1-1	NA	TGTGCCAGCAGTGAAGCCCAGGGAAGGAGTGGCGCTGAAGCTTTCTTT	CASSEAQGRSGAEAFF
TRBV6-1	NA	TRBJ2-5	NA	TGTGCCAGCAGTGACACAGGGCTCCAAGAGACCCAGTACTTC	CASSDTGLQETQYF
TRBV9	NA	TRBJ2-1	TRBD2	TGTGCCAGCAGCGCGACTAGCGGGATTAACAATGAGCAGTTCTTC	CASSATSGINNEQFF
TRBV5-1	NA	TRBJ1-2	NA	TGCGCCAGCAGCTTGGACCCCAACTATGACTACACCTTC	CASSLDPNYDYTF
TRBV9	NA	TRBJ2-3	TRBD2	TGTGCCAGCAGCGTTAGCGGGAGGGCAGATACGCAGTATTTT	CASSVSGRADTQYF
TRBV5-1	NA	TRBJ2-7	NA	TGCGCCAGCAGCTCTACGGGGATCCTAGTGTTAGGATACGAGCAGTACTTC	CASSSTGILVLGYEQYF
TRBV19	NA	TRBJ2-2	NA	TGTGCCAGTAATTCTAGAGGATGGACCGGGGAGCTGTTTTTT	CASNSRGWTGELFF
TRBV7-7	NA	TRBJ2-2	TRBD1	TGTGCTAGCAGCTTAGGGACAGGGACCGGGGAGCTGTTTTTT	CASSLGTGTGELFF
TRBV28	NA	TRBJ1-2	NA	TGTGCCAGCAGTTTGAGGCAGGGCGGTGGCTACACCTTC	CASSLRQGGGYTF
TRBV7-2	NA	TRBJ1-1	NA	TGTGCCAGCAGCTTATATACAGGGAACACTGAAGCTTTCTTT	CASSLYTGNTEAFF
TRBV28	NA	TRBJ1-5	TRBD1	TGTGCCAGCAGTTTAGGTCTCAGGGGGCACCAGCCCCAGCATTTT	CASSLGLRGHQPQHF
TRBV10-3	NA	TRBJ2-2	TRBD2	TGTGCCATCGGACTAGCGGGAGATGGGGAGCTGTTTTTT	CAIGLAGDGELFF
TRBV5-1	NA	TRBJ2-7	TRBD2	TGCGCCAGCAGCCCCGGACTAGCGGGAGGGAACTTCTACGAGCAGTACTTC	CASSPGLAGGNFYEQYF